The TCR beta chain under discussion was sequenced for a study of blood T cell repertoires in COVID-19. Study as a whole: The analysed material was cDNA or gDNA that came from T cells, B-cell-depleted T cells, or PBMCs.

The V segment lost 6 bases and the J segment 1 base; nucleotides outside the gene matches: 10. Per germline, CDR1 SGHDN and CDR2 FVKESK. This CDR3 has 16 residues. Generated by immunoSEQ multiplex PCR, the TCRdb table keeps only in-frame clones and is missing some. The sample contains about 240,000 clones, approximately 85% of which appear only once. V is TRBV14 and J is TRBJ1-1; 8 bases agree with TRBD1. Sequenced sample: peripheral blood. The sequence was obtained from a woman between 25 and 40 years old with acute or convalescent COVID-19. In DNA form, the CDR3 reads TGTGCCAGCAGGAAACAGGGGGGGGTGACGAACACTGAAGCTTTCTTT. This gives the protein CASRKQGGVTNTEAFF. Together with reference TRBV14 and TRBJ1-1, the CDR3 gives the full variable domain: EAGVTQFPSHSVIEKGQTVTLRCDPISGHDNLYWYRRVMGKEIKFLLHFVKESKQDESGMPNNRFLAERTGGTYSTLKVQPAELEDSGVYFCASRKQGGVTNTEAFFGQGTRLTVV.